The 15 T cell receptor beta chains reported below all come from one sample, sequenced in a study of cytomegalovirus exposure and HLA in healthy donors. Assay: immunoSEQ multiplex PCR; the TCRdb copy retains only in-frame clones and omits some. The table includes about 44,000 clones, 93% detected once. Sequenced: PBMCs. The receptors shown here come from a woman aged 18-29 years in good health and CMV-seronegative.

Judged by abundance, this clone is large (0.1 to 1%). The CDR3 nucleotides read TGTGCCAGCAGCCAAACCGCCGTCGGCGGGAGGGCCTACGAGCAGTACTTC. It encodes CASSQTAVGGRAYEQYF. The chain has TRBV7-9 and TRBJ2-7; 9 bases align to TRBD2. In germline, CDR1 is SEHNR, CDR2 FQNEAQ (reference sequence). V gave up 5 bases and J gave up 2 bases; unmatched junction bases: 13. The CDR3 spans 17 residues.

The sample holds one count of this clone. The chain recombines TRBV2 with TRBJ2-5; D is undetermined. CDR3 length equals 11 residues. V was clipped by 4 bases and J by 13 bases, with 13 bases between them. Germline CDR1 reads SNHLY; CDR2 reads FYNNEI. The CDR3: CASSVSANAYF. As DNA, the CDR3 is TGTGCCAGCAGTGTTAGTGCAAACGCGTACTTC.

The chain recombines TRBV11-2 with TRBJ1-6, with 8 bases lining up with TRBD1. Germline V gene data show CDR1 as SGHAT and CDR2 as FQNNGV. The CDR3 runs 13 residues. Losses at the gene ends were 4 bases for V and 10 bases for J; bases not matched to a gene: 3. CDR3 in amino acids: CASSSDRGSPLHF. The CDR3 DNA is TGTGCCAGCAGCTCAGACAGGGGCTCACCCCTCCACTTT.

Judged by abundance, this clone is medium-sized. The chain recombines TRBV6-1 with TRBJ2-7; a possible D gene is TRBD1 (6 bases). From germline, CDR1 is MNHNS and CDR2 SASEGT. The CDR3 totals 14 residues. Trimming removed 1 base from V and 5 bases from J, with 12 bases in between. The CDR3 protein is CASSEEGESDEQYF. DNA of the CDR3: TGTGCCAGCAGTGAAGAGGGGGAAAGCGACGAGCAGTACTTC.

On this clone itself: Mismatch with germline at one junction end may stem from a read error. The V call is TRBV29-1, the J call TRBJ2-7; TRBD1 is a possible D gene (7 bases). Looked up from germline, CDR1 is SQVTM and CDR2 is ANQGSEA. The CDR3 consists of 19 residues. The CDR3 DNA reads TGCAGCGTTGCCCTCGCAGCAGGGGGGCCAAAAGCGTACTCCTGCGAGCAGTACTTC. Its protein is CSVALAAGGPKAYSCEQYF.

This CDR3 is CSVELAGAAYEQYF. CDR3 in DNA: TGCAGCGTTGAATTGGCGGGTGCTGCCTACGAGCAGTACTTC. The genes are TRBV29-1 and TRBJ2-7; tentatively, D is TRBD2 (5 bases). The CDR3 is made up of 14 amino acids. V shed 2 bases and J shed 2 bases, with 13 bases lying between them. CDR1 is SQVTM, CDR2 ANQGSEA, per germline.

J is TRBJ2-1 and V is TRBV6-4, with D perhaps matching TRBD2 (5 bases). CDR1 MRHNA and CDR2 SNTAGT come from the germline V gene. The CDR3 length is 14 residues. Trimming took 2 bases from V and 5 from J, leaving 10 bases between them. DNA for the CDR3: TGTGCCAGCAGTGACGGGCTAGCCGACAATGAGCAGTTCTTC. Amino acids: CASSDGLADNEQFF.

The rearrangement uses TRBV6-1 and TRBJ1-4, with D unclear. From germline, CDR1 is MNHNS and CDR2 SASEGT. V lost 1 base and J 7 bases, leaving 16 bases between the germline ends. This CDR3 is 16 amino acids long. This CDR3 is CASSEEVGNRGEKLFF. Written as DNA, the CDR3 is TGTGCCAGCAGTGAAGAGGTCGGGAATCGGGGTGAAAAACTGTTTTTT.

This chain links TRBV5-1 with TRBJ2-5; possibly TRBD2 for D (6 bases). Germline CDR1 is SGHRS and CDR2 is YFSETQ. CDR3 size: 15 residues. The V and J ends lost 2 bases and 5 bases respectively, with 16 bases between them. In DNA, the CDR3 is TGCGCCAGCAGCTTAGTCCGGGACTCTGGGGAGACCCAGTACTTC. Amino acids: CASSLVRDSGETQYF.

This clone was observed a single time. The CDR3 bases are TGCGCCAGCAGCTTGAACGCAGGGGGCGGTTATACTGAAGCTTTCTTT. It encodes CASSLNAGGGYTEAFF. V is TRBV5-1 and J is TRBJ1-1, with TRBD1 matching over 8 bases. V was pared by 1 base and J by 5 bases, with 10 bases of the junction left unmatched. CDR1 SGHRS and CDR2 YFSETQ come from the germline V gene. The CDR3 is 16 residues long.

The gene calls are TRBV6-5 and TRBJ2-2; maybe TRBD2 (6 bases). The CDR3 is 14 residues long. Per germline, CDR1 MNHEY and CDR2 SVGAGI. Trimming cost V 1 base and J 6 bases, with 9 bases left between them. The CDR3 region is CASSYYTSPGELFF. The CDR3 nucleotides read TGTGCCAGCAGTTACTATACTAGCCCCGGGGAGCTGTTTTTT.

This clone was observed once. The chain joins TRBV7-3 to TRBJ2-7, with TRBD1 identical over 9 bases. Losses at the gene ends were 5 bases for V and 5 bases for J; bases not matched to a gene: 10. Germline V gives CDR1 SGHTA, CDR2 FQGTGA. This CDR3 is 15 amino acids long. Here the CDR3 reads CASSVPGQGVDEQYF. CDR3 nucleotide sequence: TGTGCCAGCAGCGTACCGGGACAGGGTGTCGACGAGCAGTACTTC.

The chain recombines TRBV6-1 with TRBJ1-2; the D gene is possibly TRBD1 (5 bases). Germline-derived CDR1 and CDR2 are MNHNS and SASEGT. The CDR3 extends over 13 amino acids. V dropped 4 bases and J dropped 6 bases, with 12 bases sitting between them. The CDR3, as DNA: TGTGCCAGCAGTGTGGCAGGGCACGATGGCTACACCTTC. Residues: CASSVAGHDGYTF.

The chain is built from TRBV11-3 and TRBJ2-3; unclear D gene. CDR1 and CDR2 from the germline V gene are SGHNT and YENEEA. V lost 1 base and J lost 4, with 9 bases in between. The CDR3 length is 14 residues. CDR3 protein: CASSLVRSSDTQYF. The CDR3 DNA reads TGTGCCAGCAGCTTAGTCCGTAGCTCAGATACGCAGTATTTT.

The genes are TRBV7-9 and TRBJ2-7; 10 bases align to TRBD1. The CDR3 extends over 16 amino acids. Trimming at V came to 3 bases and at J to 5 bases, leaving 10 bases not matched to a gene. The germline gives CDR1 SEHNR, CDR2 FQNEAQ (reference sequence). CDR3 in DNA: TGTGCCAGCAGCTTGGATCCGGGACAGGGGAGTCACGAGCAGTACTTC. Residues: CASSLDPGQGSHEQYF.